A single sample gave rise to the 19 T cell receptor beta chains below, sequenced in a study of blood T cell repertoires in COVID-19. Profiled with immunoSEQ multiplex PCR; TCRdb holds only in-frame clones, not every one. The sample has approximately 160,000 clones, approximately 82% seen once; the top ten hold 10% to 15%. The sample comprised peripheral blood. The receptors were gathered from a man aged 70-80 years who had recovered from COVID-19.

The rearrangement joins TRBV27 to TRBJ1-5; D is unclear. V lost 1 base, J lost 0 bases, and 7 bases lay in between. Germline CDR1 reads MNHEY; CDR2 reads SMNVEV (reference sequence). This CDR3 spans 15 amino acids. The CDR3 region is CASSLYGYSNQPQHF. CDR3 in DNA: TGTGCCAGCAGTTTATACGGGTATAGCAATCAGCCCCAGCATTTT.

CDR3 in amino acids: CAISEPGTGSERETQYF. CDR3 sequence (DNA): TGTGCCATCAGTGAGCCCGGGACTGGTAGCGAGAGGGAGACCCAGTACTTC. V usage is TRBV10-3 and J usage is TRBJ2-5; perhaps TRBD2 as D (6 bases). V lost 2 bases and J 5 bases, leaving 21 bases between the germline ends. This CDR3 spans 17 amino acids. Germline V lookup: CDR1 ENHRY, CDR2 SYGVKD.

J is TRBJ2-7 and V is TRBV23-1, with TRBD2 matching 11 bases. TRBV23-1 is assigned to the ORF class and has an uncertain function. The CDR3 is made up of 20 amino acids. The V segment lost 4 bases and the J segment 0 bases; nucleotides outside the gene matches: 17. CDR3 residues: CASSPPRQASGRRSSYEQYF. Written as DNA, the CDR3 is TGCGCCAGCAGTCCTCCCCGGCAGGCTAGCGGGAGGCGGAGCTCCTACGAGCAGTACTTC.

CDR3 bases: TGCGCCAGCAGTGCTACGTGTTCGAACACCGGGGAGCTGTTTTTT. Amino acids: CASSATCSNTGELFF. V is TRBV23-1 and J is TRBJ2-2; D remains ambiguous. TRBV23-1 is known as an ORF, though its function is uncertain. CDR3 length: 15 residues. Trimming shortened V by 5 bases and J by 0 bases, and 10 bases separated the two germline ends.

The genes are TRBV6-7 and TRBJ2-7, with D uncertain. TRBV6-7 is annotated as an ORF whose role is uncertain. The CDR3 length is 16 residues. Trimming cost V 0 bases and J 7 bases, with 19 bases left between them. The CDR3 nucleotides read TGTGCCAGCAGTTACTCGCCCCCGGAACCGAGGTGGGAGCAGTACTTC. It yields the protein CASSYSPPEPRWEQYF.

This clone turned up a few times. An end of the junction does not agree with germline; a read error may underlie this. The CDR3 spells CASSLAGGTEQFF. In DNA form, the CDR3 reads TGTGCTAGCAGCTTAGCGGGAGGGACTGAGCAGTTCTTC. The chain employs TRBV7-7 and TRBJ2-1, with TRBD2 matching over 11 bases. The germline V gene encodes CDR1 SSHAT and CDR2 FNYEAQ (reference sequence). The CDR3 spans 13 residues.

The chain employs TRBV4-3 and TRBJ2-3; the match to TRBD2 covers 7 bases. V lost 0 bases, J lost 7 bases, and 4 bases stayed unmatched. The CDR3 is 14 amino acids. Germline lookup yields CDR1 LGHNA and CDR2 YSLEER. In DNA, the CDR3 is TGCGCCAGCAGCCAAGAAGCGGGGACCTATACGCAGTATTTT. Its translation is CASSQEAGTYTQYF.

CDR3 DNA: TGCAGTGCTAGTAGGGGACAGGGGAGGAAAGCTTTCTTT. This gives the protein CSASRGQGRKAFF. The gene calls are TRBV20-1 and TRBJ1-1; 10 positions match TRBD1. V lost 3 bases, J lost 9 bases, and 7 bases stayed unmatched. The CDR3 runs to 13 residues. CDR1 is DFQATT and CDR2 is SNEGSKA in the germline V gene (reference sequence).

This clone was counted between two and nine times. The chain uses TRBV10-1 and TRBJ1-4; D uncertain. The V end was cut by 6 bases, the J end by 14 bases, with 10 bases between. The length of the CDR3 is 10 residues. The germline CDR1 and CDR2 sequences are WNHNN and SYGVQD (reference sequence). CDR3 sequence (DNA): TGCGCCAGCAGATGGGCCCCCCTGTTTTTT. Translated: CASRWAPLFF.

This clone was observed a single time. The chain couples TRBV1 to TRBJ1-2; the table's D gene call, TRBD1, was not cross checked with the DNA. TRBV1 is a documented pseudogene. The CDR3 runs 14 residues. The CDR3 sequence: CTSSQFRANYGYTF. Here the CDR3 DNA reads TGCACCAGCAGCCAATTCAGGGCGAACTATGGCTACACCTTC.

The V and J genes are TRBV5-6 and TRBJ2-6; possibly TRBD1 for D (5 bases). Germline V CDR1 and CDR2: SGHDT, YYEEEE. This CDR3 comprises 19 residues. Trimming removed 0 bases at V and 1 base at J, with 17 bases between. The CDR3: CASSLEGSRLLSGANVLTF. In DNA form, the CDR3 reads TGTGCCAGCAGCTTGGAGGGGTCTCGCCTATTATCTGGGGCCAACGTCCTGACTTTC. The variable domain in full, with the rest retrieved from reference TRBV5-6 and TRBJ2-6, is DAGVTQSPTHLIKTRGQQVTLRCSPKSGHDTVSWYQQALGQGPQFIFQYYEEEERQRGNFPDRFSGHQFPNYSSELNVNALLLGDSALYLCASSLEGSRLLSGANVLTFGAGSRLTVL.

The CDR3 DNA sequence: TGTGCCAGCAGCGTATCCGGGACTAGCGATGAGCAGTTCTTC. This translates into CASSVSGTSDEQFF. This chain uses TRBV9 with TRBJ2-1, with TRBD2 matching over 10 bases. This CDR3 comprises 14 residues. The J segment lost 8 bases and the V segment lost 1 base, leaving 3 bases of the junction unmatched. Germline CDR1 SGDLS, CDR2 YYNGEE.

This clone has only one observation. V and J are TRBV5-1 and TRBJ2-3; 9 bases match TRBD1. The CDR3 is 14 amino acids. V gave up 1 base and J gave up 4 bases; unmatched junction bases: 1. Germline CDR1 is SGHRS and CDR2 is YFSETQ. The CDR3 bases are TGCGCCAGCAGCTTGACAGGGGGCCCAGATACGCAGTATTTT. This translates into CASSLTGGPDTQYF.

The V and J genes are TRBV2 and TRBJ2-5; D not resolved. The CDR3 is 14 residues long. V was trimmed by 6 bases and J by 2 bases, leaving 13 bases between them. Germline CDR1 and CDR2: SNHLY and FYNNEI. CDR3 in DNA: TGTGCCAGCAGGGTCGCAGGATGGCAAGAGACCCAGTACTTC. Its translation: CASRVAGWQETQYF.

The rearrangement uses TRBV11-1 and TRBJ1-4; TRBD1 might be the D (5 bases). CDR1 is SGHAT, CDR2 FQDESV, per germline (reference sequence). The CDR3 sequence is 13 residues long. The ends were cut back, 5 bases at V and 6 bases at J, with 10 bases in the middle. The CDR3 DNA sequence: TGTGCCAGCAGCCCGACAGTATATGAAAAACTGTTTTTT. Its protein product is CASSPTVYEKLFF.

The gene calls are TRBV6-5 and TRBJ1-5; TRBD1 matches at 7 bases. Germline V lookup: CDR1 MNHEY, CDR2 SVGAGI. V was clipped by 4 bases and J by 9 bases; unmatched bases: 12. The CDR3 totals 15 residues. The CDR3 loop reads CASSSRTGSGGPQHF. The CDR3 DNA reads TGTGCCAGCAGTTCCCGGACAGGAAGCGGGGGGCCCCAGCATTTT.

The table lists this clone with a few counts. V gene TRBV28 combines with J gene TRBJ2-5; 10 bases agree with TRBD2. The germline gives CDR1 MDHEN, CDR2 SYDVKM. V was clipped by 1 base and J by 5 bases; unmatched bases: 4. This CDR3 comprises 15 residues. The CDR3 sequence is CASSLSSGRGETQYF. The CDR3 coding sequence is TGTGCCAGCAGTTTATCTAGCGGGAGAGGGGAGACCCAGTACTTC.

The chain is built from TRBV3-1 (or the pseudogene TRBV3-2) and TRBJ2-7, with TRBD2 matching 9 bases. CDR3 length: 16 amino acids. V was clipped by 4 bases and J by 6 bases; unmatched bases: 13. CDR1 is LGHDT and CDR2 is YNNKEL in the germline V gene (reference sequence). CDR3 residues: CASSLEGSGGPPEQYF. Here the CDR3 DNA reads TGTGCCAGCAGCCTGGAAGGTAGCGGGGGACCCCCCGAGCAGTACTTC.

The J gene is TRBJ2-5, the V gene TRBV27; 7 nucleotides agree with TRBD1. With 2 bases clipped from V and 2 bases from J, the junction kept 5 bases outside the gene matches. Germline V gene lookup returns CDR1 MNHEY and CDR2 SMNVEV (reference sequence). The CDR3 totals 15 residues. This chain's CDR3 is CASSLGMTGQETQYF. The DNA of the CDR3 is TGTGCCAGCAGTTTAGGTATGACAGGGCAAGAGACCCAGTACTTC.